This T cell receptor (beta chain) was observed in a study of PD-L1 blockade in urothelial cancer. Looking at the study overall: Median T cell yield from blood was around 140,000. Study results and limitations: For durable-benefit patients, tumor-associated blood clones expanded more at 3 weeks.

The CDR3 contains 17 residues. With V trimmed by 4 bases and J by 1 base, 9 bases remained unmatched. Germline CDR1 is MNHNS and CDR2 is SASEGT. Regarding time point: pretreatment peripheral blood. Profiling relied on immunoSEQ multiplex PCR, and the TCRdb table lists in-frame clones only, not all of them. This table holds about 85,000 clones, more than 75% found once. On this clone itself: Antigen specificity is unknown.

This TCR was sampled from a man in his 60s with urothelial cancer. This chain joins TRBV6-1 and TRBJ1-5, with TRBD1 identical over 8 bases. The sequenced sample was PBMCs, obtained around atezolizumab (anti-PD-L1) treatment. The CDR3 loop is CASSGQGAIQSNQPQHF. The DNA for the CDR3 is TGTGCCAGCAGTGGGCAGGGGGCTATCCAAAGCAATCAGCCCCAGCATTTT.